This T cell receptor (beta chain) was sequenced for a study of blood T cell repertoires in COVID-19 (dated by TCRdb to 2019 to 2021). About the full investigation: The collaborator samples originated in the United States, Italy and Spain and spanned the acute and convalescent phases of COVID-19. The repertoires were released in a freely available public database meant as a resource for research on the immune response to SARS-CoV-2. The material from the prospective study consisted of cDNA or gDNA derived from T cells, B-cell-depleted T cells, or PBMCs. Nearly every sample came with metadata listing a de-identified subject ID, COVID-19 status, age in years and sex. Where HLA class I and class II types were available, the types were taken from metadata supplied by the sample provider, not from assay-based typing. Samples came from the ongoing ImmuneRACE study (first 160 participants) plus 1,254 subjects from 6 global collaborators. Deeply sampled blood TCRbeta repertoires from subjects exposed to, actively infected with, or recovered from COVID-19 were included in the dataset.

In Seattle, one collaborating source enrolled patients while the infection was active and tracked those patients longitudinally over the course of disease. Collaborating institutions collected whole blood in K2EDTA tubes following their own protocols. Collaborator samples were shipped for TCRbeta analysis as frozen whole blood, isolated PBMCs, or DNA extracted from either sample type. The immunoSEQ Assay, a bias-controlled multiplex PCR, was used to amplify TCRbeta CDR3 regions from genomic DNA. The study's processing was this. The number of nucleated cells in each sample was estimated from the amplification of reference gene primers within the assay. Sequence reads were collapsed and filtered to measure the absolute abundance of every unique TCRbeta CDR3 rearrangement. For each sample, productive Simpson clonality was calculated as the square root of Simpson's diversity index over productive rearrangements. TCRdb holds this immuneACCESS table with in-frame rearrangements only. Some clones are missing; in checked studies, unresolved V genes explain under half, and the rest has no known cause. From that table come the V and J calls and clone size; the DNA was used to work out D and trimming. The sample table records about 220,000 clones; almost 85% of these occur just once. More than 2% of the sample lies in the top ten.

To note about this clone: Its antigen target is currently unknown. Base-call qualities are not available, and no considerably larger clone is one nucleotide away.

V is shortened by 2 bases, J by 2 bases, and the region joining them spans 9 bases. The CDR3 measures 14 amino acids from cysteine to phenylalanine. Only CDR3 DNA remains: 42 bases, in frame from the first base. The germline V gene provides CDR1 MNHEY and CDR2 SVGAGI. Beyond this particular receptor, the publication reports: The amount of clinical and demographic metadata varied by source and participant and was provided uncurated.

Sequences were obtained from peripheral blood. The clonotype was recovered from a woman aged 70-85 years with COVID-19, enrolled during active disease. The receptor chain draws on TRBV6-5 and TRBJ1-1; no D gene is confidently identified. Read as DNA, the sequence is TGTGCCAGCAGTTACGGGCAGTTCAACACTGAAGCTTTCTTT. It translates as CASSYGQFNTEAFF.